This T cell receptor (beta chain) is drawn from a study of sequential checkpoint blockade in melanoma. Background on the study: Randomization was 1:1 between first-line nivolumab→ipilimumab and ipilimumab→nivolumab. After both sequences, patients received maintenance nivolumab.

Described treatment: randomized to nivolumab then ipilimumab (arm A) or the reverse (arm B). No patient had prior DNA-damaging chemotherapy. Sorted cells were live CD3+CD8+, lacking CD19 and CD56, from PBMCs. Germline V gene lookup returns CDR1 SGHRS and CDR2 YFSETQ. The CDR3 runs to 15 residues. Losses at the gene ends were 4 bases for V and 3 bases for J; bases not matched to a gene: 4. Sequencing was performed with immunoSEQ multiplex PCR; in TCRdb, only in-frame clones are kept and a portion is missing. The repertoire consists of around 18,000 clones, with around 70% occurring once and the leading ten covering approximately 35%.

This TCR was recovered from a human donor with melanoma. The gene calls are TRBV5-1 and TRBJ2-1, with TRBD1 identical over 10 bases. The sample in question was CD8+ T cells sorted from blood (inferred from file names), obtained from a patient given nivolumab and ipilimumab in sequence. The CDR3 is CASSAGQGYYNEQFF. The CDR3 nucleotides are TGCGCCAGCAGCGCGGGACAGGGGTACTACAATGAGCAGTTCTTC.